This section outlines one TCR beta chain sequence together with its context. The data are from a study of blood T cell repertoires in COVID-19. Clones were sequenced by immunoSEQ multiplex PCR, and TCRdb holds only the in-frame ones, with some missing. The sample consists of around 45,000 clones, 83% of them appearing once. Sample: peripheral blood. This clonotype was sampled from an older man in a cohort sampled during active COVID-19.

The CDR3 loop reads CASSASGRGDTQYF. CDR3 nucleotides: TGTGCCAGCAGCGCTAGCGGGCGAGGGGATACGCAGTATTTT. The J gene is TRBJ2-3, the V gene TRBV7-2; TRBD2 aligns across 8 bases. Losses at the gene ends were 5 bases for V and 6 bases for J; bases not matched to a gene: 7. The germline V gene encodes CDR1 SGHTA and CDR2 FQGNSA. There are 14 residues in the CDR3.